What follows is one T cell receptor beta chain and its context. The data stem from a study of blood T cell repertoires in COVID-19. The wider study: Acute and convalescent COVID-19 specimens originated in the United States, Italy and Spain.

This CDR3 is 14 amino acids long. Germline CDR1 reads MDHEN; CDR2 reads SYDVKM. Deletions cut 11 bases from V and 6 bases from J, with 20 bases between. Sequencing was performed with immunoSEQ multiplex PCR; in TCRdb, only in-frame clones are kept and a portion is missing. The table shows 300,000 to 350,000 clones, with 80% to 95% occurring only once. The chain couples TRBV28 to TRBJ1-3; maybe TRBD1 (5 bases). Sequencing used peripheral blood. The clonotype was recovered from a woman aged 25 to 39 with COVID-19, enrolled during active disease. In nucleotides, the CDR3 is TGTGCCTGCGGGATGGGGACTATGTCAAACACCATATATTTT. Its protein is CACGMGTMSNTIYF.